What follows are 7 T cell receptor beta chains derived from one specimen sequenced in a study of cytomegalovirus exposure and HLA in healthy donors. With 60 Vbeta and 13 Jbeta primers, the PCR was carried out. Measured with immunoSEQ multiplex PCR; TCRdb has only the in-frame clones, and not every one. The sample lists some 140,000 clones, about four fifths occurring once. Sequencing was done on a sample of PBMCs. The receptors were sampled from a male donor in good health and CMV-seronegative.

The chain has TRBV30 and TRBJ2-7; D is perhaps TRBD1 (7 bases). V lost 5 bases and J 7 bases, leaving 15 bases between the germline ends. This CDR3 is 12 amino acids long. Germline V lookup: CDR1 GTSNPN, CDR2 SVGIG (reference sequence). The CDR3 loop is CAWERTGGEQYF. The DNA of the CDR3 is TGTGCCTGGGAAAGGACAGGAGGGGAGCAGTACTTC.

This chain links TRBV21-1 with TRBJ1-4; the D call in the table, TRBD1, was not verified against the DNA. TRBV21-1 is marked as a pseudogene. The CDR3 runs 14 residues. CDR3 sequence reads: CASSHPDRDEKLFF. The CDR3 DNA follows: TGTGCCAGCAGCCACCCGGACAGGGATGAAAAACTGTTTTTT.

The rearrangement uses TRBV6-1 and TRBJ2-3; D call uncertain. The CDR3 is 15 amino acids. With 2 bases removed from V and 0 bases from J, the gap between germline ends came to 9 bases. Germline V gene lookup returns CDR1 MNHNS and CDR2 SASEGT. In nucleotides, the CDR3 is TGTGCCAGCAGTGAATCGACACCTAGCACAGATACGCAGTATTTT. It yields the protein CASSESTPSTDTQYF.

This rearrangement joins TRBV7-2 to TRBJ1-1, with 9 nucleotides matching TRBD1. Germline trimming cut 5 bases from V and 5 bases from J; bases unmatched to any gene: 6. The CDR3 is 14 amino acids. Looked up from germline, CDR1 is SGHTA and CDR2 is FQGNSA. The CDR3 region has the DNA TGTGCCAGCAGCCCGACAGGGGGGGTAACTGAAGCTTTCTTT. Its translation: CASSPTGGVTEAFF.

The chain links TRBV5-1 to TRBJ1-1, with 8 positions matching TRBD1. From germline, CDR1 is SGHRS and CDR2 YFSETQ. J lost 2 bases, V lost 4 bases, and 4 bases had no gene match. This CDR3 has 14 residues. CDR3 in amino acids: CASSPDRGNTEAFF. DNA for the CDR3: TGCGCCAGCAGCCCCGACAGGGGAAACACTGAAGCTTTCTTT.

The chain's CDR3 is CASSPPGQRSSYEQYF. CDR3 coding DNA: TGTGCCAGCTCACCACCAGGACAGAGGAGCTCCTACGAGCAGTACTTC. The J gene is TRBJ2-7, the V gene TRBV18, with D possibly being TRBD1 (6 bases). Germline V gene data show CDR1 as KGHSH and CDR2 as LQKENI. The CDR3 is 16 amino acids. Trimming left V 0 bases short and J 0 bases short, with 12 bases between.

The rearrangement joins TRBV27 to TRBJ2-5, with TRBD2 identical over 8 bases. V gave up 1 base and J gave up 1 base; unmatched junction bases: 8. CDR3 length: 17 amino acids. From germline, CDR1 is MNHEY and CDR2 SMNVEV (reference sequence). DNA of the CDR3: TGTGCCAGCAGTTTATTTTCAAGGCTAGCGGGCCAAGAGACCCAGTACTTC. Residues: CASSLFSRLAGQETQYF.